The 24 T cell receptor beta chains presented below share a single source sample, sequenced in a study of neoadjuvant nivolumab and ipilimumab in lung cancer. Only in-frame clones appear in the TCRdb table, and some are missing; sequencing was by immunoSEQ multiplex PCR. Among more than 40,000 clones listed, about 89% were seen once. Sequencing was performed on blood, taken before neoadjuvant nivolumab, alone or with ipilimumab. All receptors come from an adult with non-small cell lung cancer. Some clones in this sample may be carry-over from other donors' samples.

In this sample, this clone turned up once. The chain joins TRBV29-1 to TRBJ2-1; D might be TRBD2 (5 bases). CDR1 and CDR2 from the germline V gene are SQVTM and ANQGSEA. With 7 bases removed from V and 8 bases from J, the gap between germline ends came to 24 bases. CDR3 size: 15 residues. CDR3 residues: CSGEKTEEWFDEQFF. The CDR3 nucleotides are TGCAGCGGGGAAAAAACGGAGGAATGGTTCGATGAGCAGTTCTTC.

V usage is TRBV18 and J usage is TRBJ2-3; 8 bases agree with TRBD2. The CDR3 loop spans 16 amino acids. V was clipped by 6 bases and J by 3 bases; unmatched bases: 11. In germline, CDR1 is KGHSH, CDR2 LQKENI. The CDR3 DNA sequence: TGTGCCAGCTCCTGGGTTGCACCTAGCGGGACAGATACGCAGTATTTT. This gives the protein CASSWVAPSGTDTQYF.

The CDR3 region has the DNA TGTGCCAGCAGCCCGGGACAAGGGAGAAACACCATATATTTT. Amino acids: CASSPGQGRNTIYF. V and J are TRBV5-4 and TRBJ1-3; D may be TRBD1 (6 bases). The CDR3 consists of 14 residues. Germline V lookup: CDR1 SGHNT, CDR2 YYREEE (reference sequence). Trimming took 4 bases from V and 5 from J, leaving 13 bases between them.

V and J are TRBV7-2 and TRBJ2-7; D is possibly TRBD1 (6 bases). This CDR3 is 15 amino acids long. V gave up 3 bases and J gave up 0 bases, with 12 bases separating them. Looked up from germline, CDR1 is SGHTA and CDR2 is FQGNSA. CDR3 protein: CASSLQTGNSYEQYF. For the CDR3, the DNA is TGTGCCAGCAGCTTGCAAACAGGGAACTCCTACGAGCAGTACTTC.

The V gene is TRBV2, the J gene TRBJ2-1, with 7 bases fitting TRBD1. Germline assignment: CDR1 SNHLY and CDR2 FYNNEI. The CDR3 runs to 15 residues. The trim removed 7 bases at V and 4 bases at J, leaving 10 bases unmatched. The DNA of the CDR3 is TGTGCCAGCATTGAGGGACAGTTCGGATACAATGAGCAGTTCTTC. Residues: CASIEGQFGYNEQFF. The full variable domain, in which reference TRBV2 and TRBJ2-1 provide the parts outside the CDR3, is EPEVTQTPSHQVTQMGQEVILRCVPISNHLYFYWYRQILGQKVEFLVSFYNNEISEKSEIFDDQFSVERPDGSNFTLKIRSTKLEDSAMYFCASIEGQFGYNEQFFGPGTRLTVL.

V usage is TRBV4-1 and J usage is TRBJ1-1, with no clear D. V lost 1 base, J lost 8 bases, and 14 bases lay in between. Germline V CDR1 and CDR2: MGHRA, YSYEKL. This CDR3 is built from 14 residues. The CDR3 is CASSQGTQLTEAFF. CDR3 in DNA: TGCGCCAGCAGCCAAGGGACCCAGCTCACCGAAGCTTTCTTT.

The chain combines TRBV19 with TRBJ2-3; TRBD2 aligns across 8 bases. The CDR3 loop spans 16 amino acids. The V and J ends lost 10 bases and 0 bases, in that order; junction bases with no gene match: 12. The V gene's germline CDR1 is LNHDA and CDR2 SQIVND (reference sequence). This chain's CDR3 is CATSLGASGSTDTQYF. The CDR3 coding sequence is TGTGCCACCTCGCTGGGGGCTAGCGGGAGCACAGATACGCAGTATTTT.

V and J are TRBV19 and TRBJ1-5; perhaps TRBD1 as D (5 bases). This CDR3 has 15 amino acids. The V and J ends lost 3 bases and 0 bases respectively, with 9 bases between them. Germline V CDR1 and CDR2: LNHDA, SQIVND (reference sequence). Written as DNA, the CDR3 is TGTGCCAGTAGTATGGGACCAAATAGCAATCAGCCCCAGCATTTT. This codes for CASSMGPNSNQPQHF.

The chain carries TRBV5-1 and TRBJ2-1; the D is unclear. V gave up 7 bases and J gave up 0 bases, with 8 bases separating them. The germline gives CDR1 SGHRS, CDR2 YFSETQ. The CDR3 is 13 residues long. CDR3 nucleotides: TGCGCCAGCTCCCCCGGCTCCTACAATGAGCAGTTCTTC. It yields the protein CASSPGSYNEQFF.

The chain combines TRBV30 with TRBJ1-3, with TRBD1 as a possible D gene (6 bases). V lost 8 bases, J lost 2 bases, and 13 bases lay in between. Germline-derived CDR1 and CDR2 are GTSNPN and SVGIG (reference sequence). CDR3 length: 13 amino acids. The CDR3 sequence is CAGRGLTGNTIYF. In DNA form, the CDR3 reads TGTGCCGGCAGGGGATTAACTGGAAACACCATATATTTT.

The chain is built from TRBV18 and TRBJ1-3; D remains unclear. The CDR3 sequence is 14 residues long. Germline values: CDR1 KGHSH, CDR2 LQKENI. V lost 3 bases to trimming and J lost 2 bases, with 8 bases between them. The CDR3 bases are TGTGCCAGCTCACCTCGGACTGCTGGAAACACCATATATTTT. It specifies CASSPRTAGNTIYF.

The chain couples TRBV5-1 to TRBJ2-2, with D perhaps TRBD1 or TRBD2 (6 bases each). The germline V gene encodes CDR1 SGHRS and CDR2 YFSETQ. The CDR3 runs to 15 residues. Trimming shortened V by 0 bases and J by 4 bases, and 10 bases separated the two germline ends. CDR3 in DNA: TGCGCCAGCAGCTTGGCGGGGGCAGCCACCGGGGAGCTGTTTTTT. Residues: CASSLAGAATGELFF.

The chain couples TRBV7-9 to TRBJ2-7, with D tentatively TRBD2 (6 bases). The ends were cut back, 5 bases at V and 2 bases at J, with 13 bases in the middle. The CDR3 totals 14 residues. Looked up from germline, CDR1 is SEHNR and CDR2 is FQNEAQ (reference sequence). CDR3 residues: CASSRGAGTYEQYF. CDR3 bases: TGTGCCAGCAGCCGCGGGGCAGGGACCTACGAGCAGTACTTC.

The chain couples TRBV18 to TRBJ2-3; no firm D call. The CDR3 runs 12 residues. Germline values: CDR1 KGHSH, CDR2 LQKENI. V lost 4 bases to trimming and J lost 1 base, with 3 bases between them. CDR3 coding DNA: TGTGCCAGCTCACTCCGCACAGATACGCAGTATTTT. It codes for CASSLRTDTQYF.

This chain links TRBV11-1 with TRBJ1-5, with D hard to call. V was shortened by 5 bases and J by 2 bases, with 7 bases between the two germline ends. Germline CDR1 SGHAT, CDR2 FQDESV (reference sequence). This CDR3 comprises 13 residues. The CDR3 sequence is CASSLYRNQPQHF. The CDR3 nucleotides are TGTGCCAGCAGCCTCTATCGCAATCAGCCCCAGCATTTT.

The chain links TRBV11-3 to TRBJ1-1, with 7 bases that match TRBD1. Germline lookup yields CDR1 SGHNT and CDR2 YENEEA. This CDR3 region has 13 residues. Trimming removed 7 bases from V and 5 bases from J; junction bases left unmatched: 7. The CDR3 coding sequence is TGTGCCAGCACCAGAAGGGGGCCTACTGAAGCTTTCTTT. It translates to CASTRRGPTEAFF.

This clone appeared a few times. This chain joins TRBV10-1 and TRBJ2-2; D is unresolved. This CDR3 contains 14 residues. Trimming shortened V by 4 bases and J by 0 bases, and 6 bases separated the two germline ends. Germline V gene data show CDR1 as WNHNN and CDR2 as SYGVQD (reference sequence). This chain's CDR3 is CASSGLTNTGELFF. DNA for the CDR3: TGCGCCAGCAGTGGGCTAACGAACACCGGGGAGCTGTTTTTT.

The chain has TRBV6-5 and TRBJ2-5; unclear D gene. Germline assignment: CDR1 MNHEY and CDR2 SVGAGI. Trimming stripped 2 bases from V and 2 bases from J, with 9 bases between. The CDR3 consists of 14 residues. This CDR3 reads CASSYIGRQETQYF. CDR3 sequence (DNA): TGTGCCAGCAGTTACATCGGGCGTCAAGAGACCCAGTACTTC.

This chain connects TRBV18 to TRBJ2-7; 10 nucleotides align to TRBD2. The germline gives CDR1 KGHSH, CDR2 LQKENI. Trimming cost V 3 bases and J 5 bases; bases outside gene matches: 10. The CDR3 runs to 16 residues. The CDR3 nucleotides are TGTGCCAGCTCACCCCCCGTGCTAGCGGGAGTCCACGAGCAGTACTTC. Protein product: CASSPPVLAGVHEQYF.

The J gene is TRBJ2-1, the V gene TRBV5-1; D unresolved. This CDR3 is 15 amino acids long. The germline CDR1 and CDR2 sequences are SGHRS and YFSETQ. V dropped 5 bases and J dropped 0 bases, with 12 bases sitting between them. The CDR3 region is CASRETASSYNEQFF. The CDR3 DNA is TGCGCCAGCAGGGAAACAGCCAGCTCCTACAATGAGCAGTTCTTC.

The V gene is TRBV6-1, the J gene TRBJ2-7; possible D gene TRBD1, 8 bases. The CDR3 runs to 13 residues. Trimming left V 7 bases short and J 2 bases short, with 12 bases between. Looked up from germline, CDR1 is MNHNS and CDR2 is SASEGT. The CDR3 DNA reads TGTGCCAGCACACAGGGGGGGCCCTACGAGCAGTACTTC. Protein sequence: CASTQGGPYEQYF.

This clone appeared a single time. This chain connects TRBV5-1 to TRBJ2-5; tentative D call: TRBD1 (6 bases). CDR3 length: 14 amino acids. Trimming cost V 5 bases and J 2 bases, with 13 bases left between them. Germline lookup yields CDR1 SGHRS and CDR2 YFSETQ. The CDR3: CASRQGTLQETQYF. CDR3 nucleotides: TGCGCCAGCAGACAAGGGACACTGCAAGAGACCCAGTACTTC.

Concerning this clone itself: The junction differs from germline at one of its ends, possibly a read error. The chain combines TRBV7-7 with TRBJ1-3; no reliable D call. Germline V gives CDR1 SSHAT, CDR2 FNYEAQ (reference sequence). The CDR3 is 13 residues long. This CDR3 reads CASSSKVGNTIYF. The CDR3 bases are TGTGCTAGCAGCTCTAAAGTAGGGAACACCATATATTTT.

This rearrangement joins TRBV5-4 to TRBJ2-5, with D hard to call. Germline CDR1 and CDR2: SGHNT and YYREEE (reference sequence). Trimming cost V 4 bases and J 2 bases, with 12 bases left between them. CDR3 length: 14 amino acids. CDR3 in amino acids: CASSPVGFQETQYF. The CDR3 bases are TGTGCCAGCAGCCCGGTGGGGTTTCAAGAGACCCAGTACTTC.